These 9 T cell receptor beta chains came from one sample sequenced in a study of patients and donors after allogeneic stem cell transplantation. TCRdb re-called the RT-PCR reads through MiXCR, storing one row per CDR3 protein. The sample records more than 850,000 distinct CDR3 sequences, 18% being singletons. Sequencing was performed on blood, either unsorted or a sorted T cell fraction (not recorded which). The receptor source for this set is a human donor who was either an allogeneic HSCT recipient or a stem cell or donor lymphocyte infusion donor (not recorded which). It is not recorded whose cells these are; they may come from a transplant donor.

This rearrangement joins TRBV7-2 to TRBJ1-2; possibly TRBD1 for D (5 bases). V was clipped by 2 bases and J by 8 bases, with 18 bases between them. In germline, CDR1 is SGHTA, CDR2 FQGNSA. This CDR3 contains 15 residues. CDR3 sequence reads: CASSLPGRQGGGYTF. The CDR3 DNA reads TGTGCCAGCAGCTTACCGGGGCGGCAGGGCGGCGGCTACACCTTC.

The gene calls are TRBV25-1 and TRBJ2-6; 7 positions match TRBD1. With 4 bases clipped from V and 2 bases from J, the junction kept 8 bases outside the gene matches. Looked up from germline, CDR1 is MGHDK and CDR2 is SYGVNS. CDR3 size: 17 residues. CDR3 amino acids: CASSGLTGAPGANVLTF. CDR3 DNA: TGTGCCAGCAGTGGCCTAACAGGGGCTCCTGGGGCCAACGTCCTGACTTTC.

This chain connects TRBV9 to TRBJ1-3; TRBD1 aligns across 7 bases. Germline trimming cut 0 bases from V and 2 bases from J; bases unmatched to any gene: 2. This CDR3 contains 15 residues. CDR1 is SGDLS and CDR2 is YYNGEE in the germline V gene. CDR3 coding DNA: TGTGCCAGCAGCGTAGAGGGGGCAACTGGAAACACCATATATTTT. It translates to CASSVEGATGNTIYF.

This clonotype came up a few times. This chain uses TRBV5-5 with TRBJ2-4, with TRBD1 matching 9 bases. Germline V gives CDR1 SGHKS, CDR2 YYEKEE (reference sequence). The CDR3 is 13 amino acids. Losses at the gene ends were 4 bases for V and 6 bases for J; bases not matched to a gene: 2. CDR3 nucleotide sequence: TGTGCCAGCAGCACAGGGGGCACAAACATTCAGTACTTC. It is translated as CASSTGGTNIQYF.

This chain links TRBV5-1 with TRBJ1-2, with TRBD1 matching over 7 bases. CDR1 is SGHRS and CDR2 is YFSETQ in the germline V gene. Trimming took 4 bases from V and 4 from J; bases not matched to a gene: 4. CDR3 length: 13 residues. The CDR3 is CASSVTGVYGYTF. CDR3 bases: TGCGCCAGCAGCGTTACAGGGGTCTATGGCTACACCTTC.

This clonotype was found a few times. The chain has TRBV11-2 and TRBJ1-5; D perhaps matches TRBD1 (5 bases). The germline V gene has CDR1 SGHAT and CDR2 FQNNGV. This CDR3 contains 14 residues. Trimming stripped 0 bases from V and 6 bases from J, with 9 bases between. The CDR3 DNA reads TGTGCCAGCAGCTTAGACCCAGGGCCTCAGCCCCAGCATTTT. Translating it yields CASSLDPGPQPQHF.

Comments on this clonotype: An end of the junction differs from the germline gene, which may be a read error. The rearrangement joins TRBV2 to TRBJ2-6; D gene unclear. The CDR3 runs to 17 residues. The germline V gene has CDR1 SNHLY and CDR2 FYNNEI. The CDR3 nucleotides are TGTGCCAGCAGTGATCCGGTGGGCTCTCCTGGAGCCAACGTCCTGACTTTC. Translated, it gives CASSDPVGSPGANVLTF.

The chain is built from TRBV5-8 and TRBJ2-3; TRBD2 is a possible D gene (7 bases). CDR3 length equals 15 residues. The germline V and J ends were trimmed by 7 bases and 0 bases, with 15 bases remaining between them. Looked up from germline, CDR1 is SGHTS and CDR2 is YDEGEE. Here the CDR3 DNA reads TGTGCCAGCCAAGGGGGGGACCGTAGCACAGATACGCAGTATTTT. It codes for CASQGGDRSTDTQYF.

This clonotype was recorded a few times. The chain uses TRBV20-1 and TRBJ1-2; D not certain. This CDR3 comprises 12 residues. Germline-derived CDR1 and CDR2 are DFQATT and SNEGSKA (reference sequence). V was trimmed by 1 base and J by 4 bases, leaving 7 bases between them. The CDR3 is CSARGASYGYTF. CDR3 in DNA: TGCAGTGCTAGAGGGGCAAGCTATGGCTACACCTTC.